What follows are 9 T cell receptor beta chains derived from one specimen sequenced in a study of blood T cell repertoires in COVID-19. The method was immunoSEQ multiplex PCR; TCRdb's version includes in-frame clones alone and lacks a portion of them. The profile shows fewer than 150,000 clones, about 84% of them singletons. Input material: peripheral blood. These receptors all come from a woman of 80 years or more in a cohort sampled during active or convalescent COVID-19.

This chain connects TRBV5-8 to TRBJ2-7, with TRBD1 identical over 10 bases. The germline V gene encodes CDR1 SGHTS and CDR2 YDEGEE. The CDR3 runs 15 residues. The junction had 10 bases not matched to a gene; V was cut back by 4 bases and J by 6 bases. The CDR3 nucleotides read TGTGCCAGCAGCGGACCCGGGACAGGGGTTTCCGAGCAGTACTTC. The encoded protein is CASSGPGTGVSEQYF.

This chain uses TRBV29-1 with TRBJ1-1, with 7 positions matching TRBD1. J was trimmed by 4 bases and V by 7 bases; bases with no gene match: 9. Per germline, CDR1 SQVTM and CDR2 ANQGSEA. This CDR3 has 13 amino acids. The CDR3 sequence is CSAGTARGTEAFF. DNA for the CDR3: TGCAGCGCTGGGACAGCCAGGGGCACTGAAGCTTTCTTT.

The rearrangement joins TRBV6-5 to TRBJ2-3; no clear D gene. The CDR3 runs 13 residues. Looked up from germline, CDR1 is MNHEY and CDR2 is SVGAGI. V gave up 11 bases and J gave up 3 bases, with 15 bases separating them. In DNA form, the CDR3 reads TGTGCCCTTTCGCCCGCCGGGACAGATACGCAGTATTTT. It translates to CALSPAGTDTQYF.

V gene TRBV6-2 or TRBV6-3 combines with J gene TRBJ2-5; 8 positions match TRBD2. Germline lookup yields CDR1 MNHEY and CDR2 SVGEGT. The trim removed 2 bases at V and 2 bases at J, leaving 7 bases unmatched. CDR3 length equals 16 residues. The CDR3 reads CASSYGTSRAQETQYF. The CDR3 region has the DNA TGTGCCAGCAGTTACGGGACTAGTCGCGCTCAAGAGACCCAGTACTTC.

The chain has TRBV6-2 or TRBV6-3 and TRBJ2-2, with TRBD1 identical over 10 bases. From germline, CDR1 is MNHEY and CDR2 SVGEGT. J lost 1 base, V lost 0 bases, and 2 bases had no gene match. The CDR3 runs to 17 residues. In DNA, the CDR3 is TGTGCCAGCAGTTACTCCCGGGACAGGGGGAACACCGGGGAGCTGTTTTTT. This gives the protein CASSYSRDRGNTGELFF.

The gene calls are TRBV12-3 or TRBV12-4 and TRBJ2-2, with TRBD1 as a possible D gene (6 bases). The CDR3 is 13 amino acids. V was pared by 1 base and J by 8 bases, with 8 bases between. The CDR3 DNA reads as TGTGCCAGCAGTTTAGGAGGGGGTGGGGAGCTGTTTTTT. Translated, it gives CASSLGGGGELFF.

This chain links TRBV28 with TRBJ2-6, with D maybe TRBD2 (6 bases). The germline V gene encodes CDR1 MDHEN and CDR2 SYDVKM. The V gene lost 6 bases and the J gene lost 2 bases, with 14 bases spanning the gap. The CDR3 consists of 16 residues. CDR3 residues: CASRTAGGAGANVLTF. The CDR3 DNA sequence: TGTGCCAGCAGAACGGCCGGAGGGGCTGGGGCCAACGTCCTGACTTTC.

The chain joins TRBV2 to TRBJ1-5; 9 bases map to TRBD1. The CDR3 loop spans 17 amino acids. Trimming removed 7 bases from V and 2 bases from J; junction bases left unmatched: 12. Per the germline V gene, CDR1 is SNHLY and CDR2 is FYNNEI. CDR3 sequence: CASTGTGSNLGNQPQHF. DNA of the CDR3: TGTGCCAGCACTGGGACAGGGAGTAATTTAGGCAATCAGCCCCAGCATTTT. Full variable domain (remainder filled in from reference TRBV2 and TRBJ1-5): EPEVTQTPSHQVTQMGQEVILRCVPISNHLYFYWYRQILGQKVEFLVSFYNNEISEKSEIFDDQFSVERPDGSNFTLKIRSTKLEDSAMYFCASTGTGSNLGNQPQHFGDGTRLSIL.

CDR3 protein: CASSIRYSNQPQHF. CDR3 DNA: TGTGCCAGTTCAATCCGGTATAGCAATCAGCCCCAGCATTTT. V gene TRBV9 combines with J gene TRBJ1-5; D remains ambiguous. The germline V and J ends were trimmed by 8 bases and 0 bases, with 12 bases remaining between them. The CDR3 runs 14 residues. Germline assignment: CDR1 SGDLS and CDR2 YYNGEE.